A single sample is the source of the 5 T cell receptor beta chains below, sequenced in a study of OX40 agonist ivuxolimab in advanced cancers. Method: immunoSEQ multiplex PCR; TCRdb's copy keeps in-frame clones and lacks some. The sample lists about 36,000 clones, about 78% occurring once. Material: CD4+ or CD8+ T cells sorted from blood, obtained in a trial of the OX40 agonist ivuxolimab. These receptors were obtained from an adult with an advanced solid tumor such as melanoma, head and neck, liver or kidney cancer.

V gene TRBV6-1 combines with J gene TRBJ1-5, with D unclear. The length of the CDR3 is 13 residues. The ends were cut back, 4 bases at V and 6 bases at J, with 10 bases in the middle. Per the germline V gene, CDR1 is MNHNS and CDR2 is SASEGT. The CDR3, as DNA: TGTGCCAGCAGTGTAACTCTTGGTCAGCCCCAGCATTTT. Protein product: CASSVTLGQPQHF.

This clone was observed a few times. CDR3 amino acids: CASSLGTSGSTGELFF. The CDR3, as DNA: TGTGCCAGCAGCCTGGGAACTAGCGGGAGTACCGGGGAGCTGTTTTTT. The rearrangement uses TRBV7-2 and TRBJ2-2; 11 bases are a match to TRBD2. With 5 bases clipped from V and 5 bases from J, the junction kept 7 bases outside the gene matches. Per the germline V gene, CDR1 is SGHTA and CDR2 is FQGNSA. The CDR3 is made up of 16 amino acids.

The rearrangement joins TRBV9 to TRBJ2-5, with D uncertain. V lost 0 bases and J 2 bases, leaving 11 bases between the germline ends. This CDR3 is 15 amino acids long. The germline gives CDR1 SGDLS, CDR2 YYNGEE. The CDR3 is CASSVVGVAQETQYF. The DNA for the CDR3 is TGTGCCAGCAGCGTAGTGGGCGTTGCTCAAGAGACCCAGTACTTC. The entire variable domain, with the rest obtained from reference TRBV9 and TRBJ2-5, is as follows: DSGVTQTPKHLITATGQRVTLRCSPRSGDLSVYWYQQSLDQGLQFLIQYYNGEERAKGNILERFSAQQFPDLHSELNLSSLELGDSALYFCASSVVGVAQETQYFGPGTRLLVL.

The rearrangement joins TRBV7-9 to TRBJ2-1; the match to TRBD2 covers 8 bases. V lost 3 bases to trimming and J lost 0 bases; unmatched junction nucleotides: 4. Germline-derived CDR1 and CDR2 are SEHNR and FQNEAQ (reference sequence). The CDR3 has 16 residues. The CDR3 spells CASSFSGASSYNEQFF. DNA for the CDR3: TGTGCCAGCAGCTTTAGCGGGGCGAGCTCCTACAATGAGCAGTTCTTC. Based on the CDR3 plus reference TRBV7-9 and TRBJ2-1, the full variable domain is DTGVSQNPRHKITKRGQNVTFRCDPISEHNRLYWYRQTLGQGPEFLTYFQNEAQLEKSRLLSDRFSAERPKGSFSTLEIQRTEQGDSAMYLCASSFSGASSYNEQFFGPGTRLTVL.

The rearrangement joins TRBV11-3 to TRBJ2-3; D is possibly TRBD2 (5 bases). Trimming left V 6 bases short and J 2 bases short, with 18 bases between. The CDR3 runs 16 residues. The germline V gene encodes CDR1 SGHNT and CDR2 YENEEA. The CDR3 DNA sequence: TGTGCCAGCAGTCTTCGCGAGGGCGGTTTCACAGATACGCAGTATTTT. Its translation: CASSLREGGFTDTQYF.